This TCR beta chain was sequenced for a study of T cells in Graves' hyperthyroidism and ophthalmopathy. Uncontrolled infection, other autoimmune disease, pregnancy or lactation excluded patients. The CDR3 is made up of 15 amino acids. With 4 bases removed from V and 0 bases from J, the gap between germline ends came to 10 bases. Germline CDR1 is KGHDR and CDR2 is SFDVKD. This clonotype is medium-sized (0.01 to 0.1%) by share. Antigen unknown. Study conclusions and caveats: Researchers found most expanded thyroid clonotypes above 0.001 in blood as well.

What was amplified from RNA transcripts were TCR beta CDR3 regions. An initial round of RT-PCR targeting the TCR CDR3 relied on the HTBI primer set. In TCRdb, the multiplex PCR reads were re-called with MiXCR into one record per CDR3 protein. The sample gives fewer than 45,000 distinct CDR3 sequences, 40% to 55% of which show up once; roughly 6.4% is in the top ten. The chain links TRBV24-1 to TRBJ2-3; possibly TRBD1 or TRBD2 for D (5 bases each). Sample: blood. The sequence was obtained from a woman in her forties or fifties with Graves' hyperthyroidism that later progressed to Graves' ophthalmopathy. CDR3 amino acids: CATSDSGHSTDTQYF. CDR3 coding DNA: TGTGCCACCAGTGACAGCGGACACAGCACAGATACGCAGTATTTT.